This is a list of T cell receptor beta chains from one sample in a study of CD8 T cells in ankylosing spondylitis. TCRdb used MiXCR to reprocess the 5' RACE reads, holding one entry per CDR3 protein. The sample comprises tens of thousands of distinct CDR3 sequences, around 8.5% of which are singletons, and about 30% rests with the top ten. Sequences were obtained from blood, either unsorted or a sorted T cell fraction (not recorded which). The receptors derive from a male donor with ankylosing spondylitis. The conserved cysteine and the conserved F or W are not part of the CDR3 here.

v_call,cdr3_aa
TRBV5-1,ASSLDFGRALWTGELF
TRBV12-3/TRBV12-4,ASSSGAGDGHEQF
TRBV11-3,ASSTGQRNSPLH
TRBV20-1,SATEGDGFGQPQH
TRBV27,ASSLGRVYEQY
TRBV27,ASSGGLRGTEAF
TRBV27,ASSFTGGHEQF
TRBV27,ASSLLGQGGKLF
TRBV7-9,ASSPGAFGEQY
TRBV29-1,SGGSAHSNQPQH
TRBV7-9,ASSSLGGQEGTEAF
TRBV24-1,ATSGGTGVSYEQY
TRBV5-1,ASRSGQGGEKLF
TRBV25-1,ASREGDTQY
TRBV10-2,ASREGGFTRETQY
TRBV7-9,ASSLDEKLF
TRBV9,ASSVAPGGYNEQF
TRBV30,AWNRPGPTNEKLF
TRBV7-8,ASSLSGVGDTQY
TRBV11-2,ASSLDRMPNSPLH
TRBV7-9,AIGDEQY
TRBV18,ASSPLDPSWETQY
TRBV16,ASSFGGHTAPEAF
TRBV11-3,ASSLNRAPHNEQF
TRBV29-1,SVRLAVSYNEQF
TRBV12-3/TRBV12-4,ASSSLAGRGSDTQY
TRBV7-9,ASSLILAGARGYEQF
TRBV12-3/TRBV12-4,ASSQGANYGYT
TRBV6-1,ASRTQGPYNEQF
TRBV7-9,ASSLSGHTEAF
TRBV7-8,ASSLTPGLRRESYNEQF
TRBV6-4,ASSDSMAGEFHEQF
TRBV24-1,ATSDLWGPNTGELF
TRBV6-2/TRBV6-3,ASSTSGSGYTGELF
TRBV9,ASSVSYNEQF
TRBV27,ASSSDSWGNTIY
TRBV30,AWSPTHETQY
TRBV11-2,ASSLRFRMGGGHETQY
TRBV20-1,SAREEVLVNEQF
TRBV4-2,ASSQDESLSYNEQF
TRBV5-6,ASSFTAVFDTQY
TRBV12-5,ASGRTGSNTEAF
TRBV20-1,SAKGDQPQH